This entry lists 26 T cell receptor beta chains sequenced from one sample in a study of CD8 T cells in ankylosing spondylitis. TCRdb reprocessed the 5' RACE reads via MiXCR and lists one record per CDR3 protein. The sample has 250,000 or so distinct CDR3 sequences, 18% seen once. Material for sequencing was blood, either unsorted or a sorted T cell fraction (not recorded which). The receptors derive from a male donor with ankylosing spondylitis or in good health (not recorded which).

The V and J genes are TRBV9 and TRBJ2-5, with D unresolved. The germline V gene has CDR1 SGDLS and CDR2 YYNGEE. Trimming pared 3 bases from V and 1 base from J, leaving 7 bases between. The CDR3 has 13 amino acids. The CDR3 nucleotides read TGTGCCAGCAGCGCCCCGGGCCAAGAGACCCAGTACTTC. Amino acids: CASSAPGQETQYF.

The rearrangement joins TRBV7-8 to TRBJ2-7, with unresolved D. V was trimmed by 1 base and J by 7 bases, leaving 8 bases between them. The length of the CDR3 is 12 residues. In germline, CDR1 is SGHVS, CDR2 FQNEAQ. CDR3 bases: TGTGCCAGCAGCTTAGTAACTTCAGAGCAGTACTTC. It codes for CASSLVTSEQYF. Complete variable domain (other parts from reference TRBV7-8 and TRBJ2-7): GAGVSQSPRYKVAKRGQDVALRCDPISGHVSLFWYQQALGQGPEFLTYFQNEAQLDKSGLPSDRFFAERPEGSVSTLKIQRTQQEDSAVYLCASSLVTSEQYFGPGTRLTVT.

This clonotype has just a few counts. This chain links TRBV7-9 with TRBJ2-7, with 10 bases lining up with TRBD1. Germline V gives CDR1 SEHNR, CDR2 FQNEAQ (reference sequence). The CDR3 sequence is 15 residues long. Trimming removed 1 base from V and 6 bases from J; junction bases left unmatched: 6. This CDR3 reads CASSLVGQGLIEQYF. Here the CDR3 DNA reads TGTGCCAGCAGCTTAGTGGGACAGGGGTTGATCGAGCAGTACTTC.

This clonotype was recorded at least ten times. The gene calls are TRBV4-3 and TRBJ2-1; 7 bases fit TRBD2. CDR3 length equals 16 residues. Germline CDR1 LGHNA, CDR2 YSLEER. The V segment lost 0 bases and the J segment 8 bases; nucleotides outside the gene matches: 10. CDR3: CASSQDRGEGRDEQFF. In DNA form, the CDR3 reads TGCGCCAGCAGCCAAGATCGGGGGGAGGGCCGTGATGAGCAGTTCTTC.

As regards this clonotype: At one end, the junction sequence differs from germline, possibly due to a read error. This chain connects TRBV12-3 or TRBV12-4 to TRBJ2-1, with TRBD2 matching over 11 bases. The CDR3 is made up of 14 amino acids. CDR3 DNA: TGTGCCAGCAGTATAGCGGGAGGGGACAATGAGCAGTTCTTC. It specifies CASSIAGGDNEQFF.

In this sample, this clonotype turned up many times. The gene calls are TRBV5-6 and TRBJ2-1; D is uncertain. CDR1 and CDR2 (germline): SGHDT, YYEEEE. Trimming shortened V by 4 bases and J by 5 bases, and 7 bases separated the two germline ends. This CDR3 is built from 12 residues. In nucleotides, the CDR3 is TGTGCCAGCAGCGGGCCCCACAATGAGCAGTTCTTC. Its protein is CASSGPHNEQFF.

This clonotype was detected only a few times. The chain carries TRBV10-2 and TRBJ2-7; no definite D call. CDR3 size: 12 residues. The V gene lost 6 bases and the J gene lost 3 bases, with 9 bases spanning the gap. Germline V CDR1 and CDR2: WSHSY, SAAADI. The DNA of the CDR3 is TGCGCCAGCAGCCCATACTTCTACGAGCAGTACTTC. It encodes CASSPYFYEQYF.

The chain combines TRBV6-2 or TRBV6-3 with TRBJ1-2, with TRBD1 matching over 7 bases. This CDR3 comprises 15 residues. Unmatched junction bases numbered 7, after V lost 2 bases and J lost 4 bases. Germline V CDR1 and CDR2: MNHEY, SVGEGT. The CDR3 is CASSYAGGRTYGYTF. As DNA, the CDR3 is TGTGCCAGCAGTTACGCAGGGGGTCGGACCTATGGCTACACCTTC.

Many counts were recorded for this clonotype. This chain uses TRBV7-8 with TRBJ2-1; D uncertain. V was clipped by 2 bases and J by 5 bases, with 4 bases between them. Germline V CDR1 and CDR2: SGHVS, FQNEAQ. The CDR3 is 12 amino acids. CDR3 loop: CASSLMDNEQFF. Here the CDR3 DNA reads TGTGCCAGCAGCTTAATGGACAATGAGCAGTTCTTC.

This clonotype was recorded a few times. The V and J genes are TRBV4-2 and TRBJ2-1, with TRBD2 matching over 12 bases. Germline V gene data show CDR1 as LGHNA and CDR2 as YNFKEQ. This CDR3 has 13 amino acids. With 6 bases clipped from V and 9 bases from J, the junction kept 3 bases outside the gene matches. CDR3 DNA sequence: TGTGCCAGCAGGACTAGCGGGAGTATTGAGCAGTTCTTC. It encodes CASRTSGSIEQFF.

J is TRBJ1-5 and V is TRBV6-5, with D possibly TRBD1 on 5 matching bases. This CDR3 is built from 15 residues. V lost 0 bases to trimming and J lost 1 base, with 7 bases between them. CDR1 and CDR2 (germline): MNHEY, SVGAGI. Written as DNA, the CDR3 is TGTGCCAGCAGTTACTCAGGGGACAGCAATCAGCCCCAGCATTTT. Amino acid sequence: CASSYSGDSNQPQHF.

In this sample, this clonotype turned up a few times. The V and J genes are TRBV4-1 and TRBJ2-5; 7 bases match TRBD1. The CDR3 covers 19 residues. V was clipped by 1 base and J by 1 base; unmatched bases: 15. Germline CDR1 MGHRA, CDR2 YSYEKL. CDR3 sequence: CASSQVGAGGKVFQETQYF. CDR3 bases: TGCGCCAGCAGCCAAGTCGGGGCAGGGGGAAAGGTCTTCCAAGAGACCCAGTACTTC.

This clonotype showed up just a few times. This chain links TRBV11-2 with TRBJ2-1; TRBD2 matches at 9 bases. The germline V gene has CDR1 SGHAT and CDR2 FQNNGV. The CDR3 spans 19 residues. Germline trimming cut 0 bases from V and 6 bases from J; bases unmatched to any gene: 15. Here the CDR3 reads CASSLEPNAASGTFNEQFF. The CDR3 DNA reads TGTGCCAGCAGCTTAGAACCCAATGCGGCTAGCGGGACGTTCAATGAGCAGTTCTTC.

This clonotype was observed a few times. The J gene is TRBJ2-2, the V gene TRBV7-8; 10 bases fit TRBD2. This CDR3 has 17 amino acids. V lost 5 bases and J lost 1; bases outside the gene matches: 7. CDR1 is SGHVS and CDR2 is FQNEAQ in the germline V gene. CDR3 loop: CASSPGGLAVNTGELFF. In DNA, the CDR3 is TGTGCCAGCAGCCCCGGCGGACTAGCGGTGAACACCGGGGAGCTGTTTTTT. Combining the CDR3 with reference TRBV7-8 and TRBJ2-2 gives the whole variable domain GAGVSQSPRYKVAKRGQDVALRCDPISGHVSLFWYQQALGQGPEFLTYFQNEAQLDKSGLPSDRFFAERPEGSVSTLKIQRTQQEDSAVYLCASSPGGLAVNTGELFFGEGSRLTVL.

Only a few counts were recorded for this clonotype. V gene TRBV4-2 combines with J gene TRBJ1-1; unclear D gene. V was clipped by 2 bases and J by 7 bases, with 11 bases between them. The CDR3 is 13 residues long. Per the germline V gene, CDR1 is LGHNA and CDR2 is YNFKEQ. The DNA of the CDR3 is TGTGCCAGCAGCCAAATCGAACCGGGTGAAGCTTTCTTT. Protein: CASSQIEPGEAFF.

This clonotype was detected only a few times. The rearrangement joins TRBV27 to TRBJ2-1; TRBD1 is a possible D gene (5 bases). The V gene lost 2 bases and the J gene lost 6 bases, with 14 bases spanning the gap. Per the germline V gene, CDR1 is MNHEY and CDR2 is SMNVEV (reference sequence). The CDR3 spans 15 residues. CDR3 loop: CASSLTFDRGNEQFF. The CDR3 coding sequence is TGTGCCAGCAGTTTAACTTTCGACAGAGGCAATGAGCAGTTCTTC.

This clonotype was seen ten or more times. V is TRBV14 and J is TRBJ2-1; D not resolved. The V gene lost 4 bases and the J gene lost 6 bases, with 13 bases spanning the gap. CDR3 size: 14 residues. The germline V gene encodes CDR1 SGHDN and CDR2 FVKESK. CDR3 region: CASSPPPHSNEQFF. The CDR3 DNA reads as TGTGCCAGCAGCCCCCCTCCGCATTCCAATGAGCAGTTCTTC.

The rearrangement uses TRBV7-9 and TRBJ1-5; TRBD1 aligns across 12 bases. The CDR3 extends over 14 amino acids. Germline values: CDR1 SEHNR, CDR2 FQNEAQ (reference sequence). The junction had 5 bases not matched to a gene; V was cut back by 5 bases and J by 9 bases. The CDR3 nucleotides read TGTGCCAGCAGCCCGGGACAGGGGGCCCGGCCCCAGCATTTT. Its translation: CASSPGQGARPQHF.

This clonotype was detected a few times. The chain recombines TRBV28 with TRBJ2-1; 8 bases agree with TRBD2. CDR3 length: 16 amino acids. From germline, CDR1 is MDHEN and CDR2 SYDVKM. V gave up 5 bases and J gave up 1 base; unmatched junction bases: 7. The CDR3, as DNA: TGTGCCAGCAGTACGTTAGCGGGGCCTTCCTACAATGAGCAGTTCTTC. Protein sequence: CASSTLAGPSYNEQFF.

This chain uses TRBV27 with TRBJ2-7; 7 bases are shared with TRBD1. With V trimmed by 6 bases and J by 3 bases, 8 bases remained unmatched. Germline-derived CDR1 and CDR2 are MNHEY and SMNVEV (reference sequence). The CDR3 runs 14 residues. The CDR3 sequence: CASRLTGTVYEQYF. CDR3 sequence (DNA): TGTGCCAGCAGGTTGACAGGGACGGTCTACGAGCAGTACTTC.

This clonotype was counted a few times. CDR3: CAISESVAGGFYEQYF. CDR3 sequence (DNA): TGTGCCATCAGTGAGTCAGTAGCGGGAGGGTTTTACGAGCAGTACTTC. The J gene is TRBJ2-7, the V gene TRBV10-3, with 11 bases identical to TRBD2. There are 16 residues in the CDR3. V gave up 0 bases and J gave up 4 bases; unmatched junction bases: 5. Germline CDR1 reads ENHRY; CDR2 reads SYGVKD.

The table lists this clonotype with many counts. The rearrangement links TRBV6-1 to TRBJ1-4; the match to TRBD1 covers 9 bases. The CDR3 has 15 residues. Looked up from germline, CDR1 is MNHNS and CDR2 is SASEGT. V shed 8 bases and J 6 bases; nucleotides not matched to a gene: 10. The CDR3 DNA follows: TGTGCCAGCGCAGAGCCGGGACAGGGCCATGAAAAACTGTTTTTT. Translated: CASAEPGQGHEKLFF.

This clonotype was found a few times. The V call is TRBV4-3, the J call TRBJ2-7, with unresolved D. The ends were cut back, 0 bases at V and 6 bases at J, with 9 bases in the middle. Germline loops: CDR1 LGHNA, CDR2 YSLEER. The CDR3 extends over 13 amino acids. CDR3 protein: CASSQDRSREQYF. CDR3 coding DNA: TGCGCCAGCAGCCAAGATAGGTCCCGCGAGCAGTACTTC.

The table lists this clonotype with a few counts. V gene TRBV2 combines with J gene TRBJ1-1; TRBD1 might be the D (6 bases). CDR3 length: 13 amino acids. CDR1 is SNHLY and CDR2 is FYNNEI in the germline V gene. The V end lost 9 bases, the J end lost 0 bases, and 11 bases lay between the germline ends. The CDR3 protein is CARQGPMNTEAFF. Written as DNA, the CDR3 is TGTGCCAGACAGGGCCCCATGAACACTGAAGCTTTCTTT. The full variable domain, with the rest looked up from reference TRBV2 and TRBJ1-1, is EPEVTQTPSHQVTQMGQEVILRCVPISNHLYFYWYRQILGQKVEFLVSFYNNEISEKSEIFDDQFSVERPDGSNFTLKIRSTKLEDSAMYFCARQGPMNTEAFFGQGTRLTVV.

The chain couples TRBV3-1 to TRBJ2-2; no clear D. This CDR3 has 15 amino acids. Trimming pared 3 bases from V and 2 bases from J, leaving 10 bases between. CDR1 LGHDT and CDR2 YNNKEL come from the germline V gene (reference sequence). CDR3 sequence reads: CASSQTRQNTGELFF. The DNA for the CDR3 is TGTGCCAGCAGCCAGACCAGACAAAACACCGGGGAGCTGTTTTTT. Full variable domain (remainder filled in from reference TRBV3-1 and TRBJ2-2): DTAVSQTPKYLVTQMGNDKSIKCEQNLGHDTMYWYKQDSKKFLKIMFSYNNKELIINETVPNRFSPKSPDKAHLNLHINSLELGDSAVYFCASSQTRQNTGELFFGEGSRLTVL.

This clonotype was seen many times. This may stem from a read error, because a much larger clone lies one nucleotide away. This rearrangement joins TRBV6-2 or TRBV6-3 to TRBJ2-7; TRBD2 might be the D (5 bases). V was shortened by 4 bases and J by 7 bases, with 23 bases between the two germline ends. Germline V gene sequence: CDR1 MNHEY, CDR2 SVGEGT. The CDR3 consists of 16 residues. CDR3 nucleotides: TGTGCCAGCAGTTCCTCCGACCGGGATTACCTACTAGAGCAGTACTTC. Translation: CASSSSDRDYLLEQYF.